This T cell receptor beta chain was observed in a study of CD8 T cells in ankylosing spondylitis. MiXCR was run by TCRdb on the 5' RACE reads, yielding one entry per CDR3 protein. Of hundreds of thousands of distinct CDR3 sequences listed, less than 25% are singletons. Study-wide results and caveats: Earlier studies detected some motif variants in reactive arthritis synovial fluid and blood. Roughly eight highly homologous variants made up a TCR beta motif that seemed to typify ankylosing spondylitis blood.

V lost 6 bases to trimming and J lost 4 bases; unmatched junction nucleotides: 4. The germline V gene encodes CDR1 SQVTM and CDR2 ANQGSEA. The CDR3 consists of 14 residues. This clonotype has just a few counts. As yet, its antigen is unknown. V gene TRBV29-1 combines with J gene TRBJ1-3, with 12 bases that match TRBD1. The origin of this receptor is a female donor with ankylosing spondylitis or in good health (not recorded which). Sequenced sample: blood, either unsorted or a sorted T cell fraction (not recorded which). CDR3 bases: TGCAGCGTGGGACAGGGGGCAGGAGGAAACACCATATATTTT. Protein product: CSVGQGAGGNTIYF.